The 25 T cell receptor beta chains given below trace back to one sample, sequenced in a study of T-cell memory formation after mild COVID-19. TCRdb reanalysed the 5' RACE reads using MiXCR and keeps one entry per CDR3 protein. The sample shows some 350,000 distinct CDR3 sequences, about an eighth of them seen only once. The sample was PBMCs or a T cell subset sorted from them (not recorded which). The receptors come from a man younger than 35 who had mild COVID-19 (a few samples of this study predate the infection). Cell type and time point are not known.

This clonotype was seen many times. Here the CDR3 DNA reads TGCGCCAGCAGCTTGGCGGTCCCTTACAATGAGCAGTTCTTC. Translated, it gives CASSLAVPYNEQFF. The chain couples TRBV5-1 to TRBJ2-1; D gene ambiguous. V shed 0 bases and J shed 4 bases, with 8 bases lying between them. Looked up from germline, CDR1 is SGHRS and CDR2 is YFSETQ. This CDR3 comprises 14 residues.

There are many counts of this clonotype. V usage is TRBV7-2 and J usage is TRBJ2-7, with D tentatively TRBD1 or TRBD2 (6 bases each). Trimming shortened V by 2 bases and J by 4 bases, and 9 bases separated the two germline ends. The CDR3 has 13 residues. The germline V gene encodes CDR1 SGHTA and CDR2 FQGNSA. CDR3 in amino acids: CASSLSGAYEQYV. CDR3 nucleotide sequence: TGTGCCAGCAGCTTATCGGGGGCGTACGAGCAGTACGTC.

V and J are TRBV20-1 and TRBJ2-7; D possibly matches TRBD1 or TRBD2 (7 bases each). The CDR3 runs 14 residues. Per germline, CDR1 DFQATT and CDR2 SNEGSKA (reference sequence). Trimming shortened V by 5 bases and J by 4 bases, and 18 bases separated the two germline ends. The CDR3: CSAARQGAGYEQYF. CDR3 DNA: TGCAGTGCTGCCCGACAGGGAGCGGGGTACGAGCAGTACTTC.

This clonotype has just a few counts. The chain is built from TRBV24-1 and TRBJ2-1; 9 bases are a match to TRBD1. CDR1 KGHDR and CDR2 SFDVKD come from the germline V gene. V shed 3 bases and J 8 bases; nucleotides not matched to a gene: 4. The CDR3 length is 14 residues. The CDR3 here is CATSDGDRADEQFF. The CDR3 DNA is TGTGCCACCAGTGATGGGGACAGGGCGGATGAGCAGTTCTTC.

The chain joins TRBV7-9 to TRBJ2-7, with a tentative D call TRBD1 (5 bases). This CDR3 has 14 residues. Between the trimmed V and J ends, which lost 4 bases and 0 bases, there was a span of 10 bases. Germline-derived CDR1 and CDR2 are SEHNR and FQNEAQ (reference sequence). The CDR3 protein is CASSSHRRSYEQYF. As DNA, the CDR3 is TGTGCCAGCAGCTCACACAGGCGCTCCTACGAGCAGTACTTC.

The V call is TRBV4-1, the J call TRBJ2-7; 11 bases line up with TRBD2. The CDR3 runs 16 residues. Germline CDR1 and CDR2: MGHRA and YSYEKL. The V segment lost 2 bases and the J segment 4 bases; nucleotides outside the gene matches: 7. CDR3 sequence reads: CASSQQLTSGVYEQYF. CDR3 DNA: TGCGCCAGCAGCCAACAACTGACTAGCGGGGTTTACGAGCAGTACTTC.

The rearrangement joins TRBV5-5 to TRBJ1-2, with TRBD1 matching 9 bases. V lost 4 bases to trimming and J lost 4 bases; unmatched junction nucleotides: 8. Germline assignment: CDR1 SGHKS and CDR2 YYEKEE (reference sequence). There are 15 residues in the CDR3. Here the CDR3 reads CASSMGQGLGYGYTF. The CDR3, as DNA: TGTGCCAGCAGCATGGGACAGGGCTTAGGCTATGGCTACACCTTC.

J is TRBJ2-3 and V is TRBV12-3 or TRBV12-4, with D perhaps matching TRBD2 (6 bases). This CDR3 has 15 residues. Trimming pared 7 bases from V and 2 bases from J, leaving 16 bases between. CDR3 nucleotides: TGTGCCAGCACCACGAGCCGCGGGAACACAGATACGCAGTATTTT. This encodes CASTTSRGNTDTQYF.

This clonotype was recorded a few times. J is TRBJ2-2 and V is TRBV5-1, with D unclear. Trimming removed 4 bases at V and 1 base at J, with 8 bases between. Germline V CDR1 and CDR2: SGHRS, YFSETQ. The CDR3 has 14 residues. The CDR3 loop is CASSPDGNTGELFF. Here the CDR3 DNA reads TGCGCCAGCAGCCCCGACGGGAACACCGGGGAGCTGTTTTTT.

The chain uses TRBV6-6 and TRBJ1-1; 8 positions agree with TRBD1. Germline V gene lookup returns CDR1 MNHNY and CDR2 SVGAGI (reference sequence). The CDR3 is 14 residues long. The V and J ends lost 5 bases and 8 bases, in that order; junction bases with no gene match: 10. The CDR3 reads CASSHLLGQGEAFF. CDR3 sequence (DNA): TGTGCCAGCAGTCATTTGTTAGGACAGGGAGAAGCTTTCTTT.

In DNA form, the CDR3 reads TGTGCCAGCAGCGCCCGGGGGATTACTAACTACGAGCAGTACGTC. Its translation is CASSARGITNYEQYV. The chain couples TRBV7-8 to TRBJ2-7; possibly TRBD2 for D (6 bases). This CDR3 is built from 15 residues. Looked up from germline, CDR1 is SGHVS and CDR2 is FQNEAQ. V was pared by 5 bases and J by 3 bases, with 17 bases between.

This clonotype has only a few counts. The V gene is TRBV6-5, the J gene TRBJ2-3, with a weak D call TRBD2 (7 bases). CDR3 length: 16 amino acids. The V gene lost 6 bases and the J gene lost 1 base, with 17 bases spanning the gap. Germline loops: CDR1 MNHEY, CDR2 SVGAGI. The CDR3 region is CASRDLLGGGTDTQYF. The CDR3 nucleotides read TGTGCCAGCAGAGACCTACTAGGGGGGGGCACAGATACGCAGTATTTT.

In DNA, the CDR3 is TGCGCCAGCAGCTTGGAGGCGACCCGGAACACTGAAGCTTTCTTT. Protein product: CASSLEATRNTEAFF. This chain links TRBV5-1 with TRBJ1-1, with unresolved D. This CDR3 is 15 amino acids long. Per the germline V gene, CDR1 is SGHRS and CDR2 is YFSETQ. The ends were cut back, 0 bases at V and 1 base at J, with 10 bases in the middle.

V and J are TRBV20-1 and TRBJ2-3; the match to TRBD2 covers 9 bases. J lost 2 bases, V lost 7 bases, and 13 bases had no gene match. The CDR3 is 16 residues long. Germline V lookup: CDR1 DFQATT, CDR2 SNEGSKA (reference sequence). The DNA of the CDR3 is TGCAGTGTTATACCTCACAGCGGGGGGATCACAGATACGCAGTATTTT. It codes for CSVIPHSGGITDTQYF.

The V call is TRBV11-2, the J call TRBJ2-6, with D unclear. Trimming took off 2 bases at V and 7 bases at J, with 21 bases between the two ends. CDR1 and CDR2 from the germline V gene are SGHAT and FQNNGV. CDR3 length equals 18 residues. The CDR3 here is CASSLIPGYSLGANVLTF. The CDR3 coding sequence is TGTGCCAGCAGCTTAATTCCAGGATATTCTCTGGGAGCCAACGTCCTGACTTTC.

The sample holds a few counts of this clonotype. The chain employs TRBV6-6 and TRBJ1-1, with D maybe TRBD1 (5 bases). The ends were cut back, 3 bases at V and 0 bases at J, with 8 bases in the middle. The CDR3 runs 14 residues. Germline lookup yields CDR1 MNHNY and CDR2 SVGAGI (reference sequence). The CDR3 reads CASSYQGVNTEAFF. The CDR3 bases are TGTGCCAGCAGTTATCAGGGAGTGAACACTGAAGCTTTCTTT.

This clonotype has just a few counts. The chain uses TRBV11-2 and TRBJ2-7; 9 bases line up with TRBD1. CDR1 SGHAT and CDR2 FQNNGV come from the germline V gene. Trimming took 5 bases from V and 6 from J; bases not matched to a gene: 8. This CDR3 is built from 14 residues. The chain's CDR3 is CASSEYRGQSEQYF. DNA of the CDR3: TGTGCCAGCAGCGAATACAGGGGGCAAAGCGAGCAGTACTTC.

This clonotype came up a few times. The chain couples TRBV29-1 to TRBJ1-2; D is possibly TRBD1 (5 bases). The V gene lost 3 bases and the J gene lost 3 bases, with 17 bases spanning the gap. The CDR3 spans 15 residues. The germline V gene has CDR1 SQVTM and CDR2 ANQGSEA. In DNA, the CDR3 is TGCAGCGTTGATGCGCGGGGCATGGGGGACTATGGCTACACCTTC. It specifies CSVDARGMGDYGYTF.

Concerning this clonotype: A much larger clone sits a single nucleotide away, making a read error possible. The chain employs TRBV10-3 and TRBJ1-5, with unresolved D. Germline V lookup: CDR1 ENHRY, CDR2 SYGVKD. The CDR3 runs 12 residues. V lost 3 bases and J lost 2, with 2 bases in between. CDR3 protein: CAISDGNQPQHF. The CDR3 nucleotides read TGTGCCATCAGTGACGGCAATCAGCCCCAGCATTTT.

This clonotype was found a few times. The CDR3 sequence is CAIHREVGSPLHF. The CDR3 nucleotides read TGTGCCATCCACAGGGAGGTGGGTTCACCCCTCCACTTT. This chain uses TRBV5-4 with TRBJ1-6; maybe TRBD1 (6 bases). The V gene's germline CDR1 is SGHNT and CDR2 YYREEE (reference sequence). V dropped 9 bases and J dropped 9 bases, with 16 bases sitting between them. The length of the CDR3 is 13 residues. The whole variable domain, remainder taken from reference TRBV5-4 and TRBJ1-6, is ETGVTQSPTHLIKTRGQQVTLRCSSQSGHNTVSWYQQALGQGPQFIFQYYREEENGRGNFPPRFSGLQFPNYSSELNVNALELDDSALYLCAIHREVGSPLHFGNGTRLTVT.

This clonotype turned up a few times. A read error may explain this, as a much larger clone is one base away. V usage is TRBV7-8 and J usage is TRBJ1-1; TRBD1 agrees at 7 bases. The germline CDR1 and CDR2 sequences are SGHVS and FQNEAQ. The CDR3 is made up of 13 amino acids. J lost 3 bases, V lost 5 bases, and 3 bases had no gene match. The CDR3 is CASSTDRDTEAFF. The CDR3 bases are TGTGCCAGCAGCACAGACAGGGACACTGAAGCTTTCTTT.

This clonotype was seen a handful of times. The chain employs TRBV4-2 and TRBJ1-5; no reliable D call. CDR1 is LGHNA, CDR2 YNFKEQ, per germline. Trimming took 2 bases from V and 8 from J, leaving 10 bases between them. The CDR3 is 13 residues long. The CDR3 loop reads CASSQPYQEPQHF. The DNA of the CDR3 is TGTGCCAGCAGCCAACCTTATCAGGAGCCCCAGCATTTT.

This clonotype was counted at least ten times. This rearrangement joins TRBV5-1 to TRBJ2-1; the D gene could be TRBD1 or TRBD2 (7 bases each). Germline CDR1 and CDR2: SGHRS and YFSETQ. With 2 bases removed from V and 4 bases from J, the gap between germline ends came to 10 bases. This CDR3 region has 14 residues. In DNA form, the CDR3 reads TGCGCCAGCAGCTTCAGGGGGGGATACAATGAGCAGTTCTTC. Its translation: CASSFRGGYNEQFF.

The CDR3 DNA reads TGTGCCAGCAGTTTAAGGGTCGGCGGGGGCAATGAGCAGTTCTTC. Protein sequence: CASSLRVGGGNEQFF. The chain has TRBV27 and TRBJ2-1, with 7 bases fitting TRBD2. CDR3 length: 15 residues. Germline V gene sequence: CDR1 MNHEY, CDR2 SMNVEV (reference sequence). Losses at the gene ends were 2 bases for V and 6 bases for J; bases not matched to a gene: 7.

In this sample, this clonotype turned up a few times. The chain has TRBV4-1 and TRBJ1-1, with D possibly TRBD1 on 5 matching bases. The CDR3 has 14 amino acids. The germline CDR1 and CDR2 sequences are MGHRA and YSYEKL. Trimming removed 1 base at V and 5 bases at J, with 11 bases between. The CDR3 loop is CASSQVTGLTEAFF. The CDR3 nucleotides are TGCGCCAGCAGCCAAGTAACAGGTCTTACTGAAGCTTTCTTT.